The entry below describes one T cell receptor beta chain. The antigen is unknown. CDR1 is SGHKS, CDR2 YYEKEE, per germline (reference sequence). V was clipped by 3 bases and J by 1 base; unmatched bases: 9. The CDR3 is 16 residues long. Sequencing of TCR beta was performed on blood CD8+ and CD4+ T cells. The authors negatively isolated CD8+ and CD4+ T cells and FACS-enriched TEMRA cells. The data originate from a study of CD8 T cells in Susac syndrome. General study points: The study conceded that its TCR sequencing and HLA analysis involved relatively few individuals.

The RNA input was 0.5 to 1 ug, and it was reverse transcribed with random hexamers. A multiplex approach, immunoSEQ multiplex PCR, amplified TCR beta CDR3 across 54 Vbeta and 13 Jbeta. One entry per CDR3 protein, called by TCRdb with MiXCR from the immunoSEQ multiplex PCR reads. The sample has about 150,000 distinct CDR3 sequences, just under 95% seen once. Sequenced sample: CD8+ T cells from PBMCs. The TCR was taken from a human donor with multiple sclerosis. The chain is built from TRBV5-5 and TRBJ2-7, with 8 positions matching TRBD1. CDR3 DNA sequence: TGTGCCAGCAGCTATGACCGGGACAGGCTTTCCTACGAGCAGTACTTC. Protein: CASSYDRDRLSYEQYF.